This section outlines one TCR beta chain sequence together with its context. It lacks a known antigen. No much larger clone is present one base from it, and per-base qualities are unavailable. Per the germline V gene (reference sequence), SGHNT is the CDR1 and YYREEE is the CDR2. V loses 0 bases, J loses 7 bases, and the germline ends lie 5 bases apart. Measured from the cysteine to the phenylalanine, the CDR3 is 12 residues long. The only DNA kept is the CDR3, 36 bases in frame from the first base. TCRbeta CDR3 regions were amplified from genomic DNA by means of the immunoSEQ Assay, a bias-controlled multiplex PCR. The paper's data handling went like this. The number of nucleated cells in each sample was estimated from the amplification of reference gene primers within the assay. Sequence reads were collapsed and filtered to measure the absolute abundance of every unique TCRbeta CDR3 rearrangement. Productive Simpson clonality was computed per sample as the square root of Simpson's diversity index over productive rearrangements. TCRdb carries this immuneACCESS record with in-frame sequences only. Its versions omit some clonotypes, under half of them owing to an unresolved V gene in the studies checked, with the rest unexplained. V and J calls plus clone size are reproduced from that table; the DNA served to infer D and trimming. Recorded for this sample are about 55,000 clones; approximately 85% of them occurred a single time. Approximately 15% of the sample goes to the ten largest clones.

The sample belongs to a study of blood T cell repertoires in COVID-19 (dated by TCRdb to about 2020). Broadly, across the study: Collaborator samples came from the United States, Italy and Spain and covered acute and convalescent phases of COVID-19. The sample metadata nearly always contained a de-identified subject ID, COVID-19 status, age in years and sex. Where available, HLA class I and class II types were taken from metadata supplied by the sample provider and were not determined by assay-based typing. The dataset comprised deeply sampled blood TCRbeta repertoires from subjects exposed to, actively infected with, or recovered from COVID-19. The repertoires were made available in a free public database intended to serve as a resource for research on the immune response to SARS-CoV-2. Samples were obtained from the ongoing ImmuneRACE study (first 160 participants) and from over 1,000 subjects provided by 6 global collaborators. The prospective study material was composed of cDNA or gDNA derived from T cells, B-cell-depleted T cells, or PBMCs. Results the study describes overall, beyond this receptor: Clinical and demographic metadata were provided uncurated, with the amount varying by source and participant.

The collaborating institutions used their own protocols to collect whole blood in K2EDTA tubes. For TCRbeta analysis, collaborators shipped samples as frozen whole blood, isolated PBMCs, or DNA extracted from either of those sample types. Input material: peripheral blood. The receptor comes from a human donor in a cohort sampled during active COVID-19. The chain employs TRBV5-4 and TRBJ2-1; confidence is insufficient to name the D gene. For the CDR3, the sequence is CASSLDNNEQFF. The DNA sequence is as follows: TGTGCCAGCAGCTTGGACAATAATGAGCAGTTCTTC.